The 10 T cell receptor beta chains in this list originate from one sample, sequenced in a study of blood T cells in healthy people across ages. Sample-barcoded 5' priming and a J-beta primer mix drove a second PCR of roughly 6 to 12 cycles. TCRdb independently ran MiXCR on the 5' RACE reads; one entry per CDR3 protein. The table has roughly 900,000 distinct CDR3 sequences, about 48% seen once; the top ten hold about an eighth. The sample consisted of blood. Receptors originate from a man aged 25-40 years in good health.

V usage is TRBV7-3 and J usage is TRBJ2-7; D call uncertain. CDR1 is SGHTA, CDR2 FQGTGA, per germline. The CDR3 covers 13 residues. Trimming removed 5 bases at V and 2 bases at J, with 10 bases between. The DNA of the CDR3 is TGTGCCAGCAGCCCCAGCCCACCCTACGAGCAGTACTTC. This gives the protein CASSPSPPYEQYF.

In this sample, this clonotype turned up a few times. The CDR3 here is CASSVDLAGYEQYF. The CDR3 region has the DNA TGTGCCAGCAGCGTAGACCTAGCCGGCTACGAGCAGTACTTC. The chain employs TRBV9 and TRBJ2-7; weak D call: TRBD2 (5 bases). Germline-derived CDR1 and CDR2 are SGDLS and YYNGEE. Trimming removed 0 bases at V and 3 bases at J, with 10 bases between. CDR3 length: 14 amino acids.

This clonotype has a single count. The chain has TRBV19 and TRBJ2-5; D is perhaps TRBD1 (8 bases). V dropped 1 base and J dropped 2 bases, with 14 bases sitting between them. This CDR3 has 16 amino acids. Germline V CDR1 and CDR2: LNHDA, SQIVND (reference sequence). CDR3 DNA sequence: TGTGCCAGTAGTATAGCTACAGGGGGGGGTCAAGAGACCCAGTACTTC. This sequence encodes CASSIATGGGQETQYF.

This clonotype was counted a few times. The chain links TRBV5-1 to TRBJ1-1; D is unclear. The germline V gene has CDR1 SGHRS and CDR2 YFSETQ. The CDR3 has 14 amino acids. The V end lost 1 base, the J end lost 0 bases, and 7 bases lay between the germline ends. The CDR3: CASSLSPLNTEAFF. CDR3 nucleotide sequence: TGCGCCAGCAGCTTGTCCCCCCTGAACACTGAAGCTTTCTTT.

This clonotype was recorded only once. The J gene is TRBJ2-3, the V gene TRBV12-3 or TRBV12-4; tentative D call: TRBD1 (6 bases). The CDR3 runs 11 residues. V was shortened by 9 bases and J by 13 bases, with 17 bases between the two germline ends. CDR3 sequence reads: CARGGADVEYF. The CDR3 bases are TGTGCCAGAGGGGGAGCAGATGTGGAGTATTTT.

CDR3 nucleotides: TGTGCCAGCAGCCAAGATGAACAGGTTAGGGACACTGAAGCTTTCTTT. This encodes CASSQDEQVRDTEAFF. The genes are TRBV4-2 and TRBJ1-1, with D maybe TRBD1 (5 bases). The CDR3 extends over 16 amino acids. Germline CDR1 is LGHNA and CDR2 is YNFKEQ. Deletions cut 0 bases from V and 3 bases from J, with 14 bases between.

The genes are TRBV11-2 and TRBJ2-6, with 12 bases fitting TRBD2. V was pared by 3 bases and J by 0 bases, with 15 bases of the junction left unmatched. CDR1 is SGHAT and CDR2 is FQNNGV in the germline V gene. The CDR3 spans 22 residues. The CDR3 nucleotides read TGTGCCAGCAGCTTCCTACTTAGCCCTGGACTAGCGGGGCCCTCTGGGGCCAACGTCCTGACTTTC. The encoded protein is CASSFLLSPGLAGPSGANVLTF.

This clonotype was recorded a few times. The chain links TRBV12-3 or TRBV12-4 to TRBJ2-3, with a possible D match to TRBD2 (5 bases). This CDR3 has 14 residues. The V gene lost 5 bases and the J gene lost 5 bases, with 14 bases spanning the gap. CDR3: CASSTLPGEDTQYF. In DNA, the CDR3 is TGTGCCAGCAGTACCCTCCCCGGGGAAGATACGCAGTATTTT.

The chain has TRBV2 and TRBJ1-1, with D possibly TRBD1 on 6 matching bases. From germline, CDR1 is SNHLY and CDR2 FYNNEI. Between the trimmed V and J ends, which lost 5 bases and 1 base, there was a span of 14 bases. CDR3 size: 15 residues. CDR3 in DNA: TGTGCCAGCAGTCTGGAGGGGGGGAAGAACACTGAAGCTTTCTTT. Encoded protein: CASSLEGGKNTEAFF.

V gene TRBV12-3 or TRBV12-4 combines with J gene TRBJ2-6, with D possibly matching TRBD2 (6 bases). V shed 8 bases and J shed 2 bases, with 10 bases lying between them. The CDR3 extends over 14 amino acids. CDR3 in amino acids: CASHRGTGANVLTF. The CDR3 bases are TGTGCCAGCCACCGGGGGACTGGGGCCAACGTCCTGACTTTC.